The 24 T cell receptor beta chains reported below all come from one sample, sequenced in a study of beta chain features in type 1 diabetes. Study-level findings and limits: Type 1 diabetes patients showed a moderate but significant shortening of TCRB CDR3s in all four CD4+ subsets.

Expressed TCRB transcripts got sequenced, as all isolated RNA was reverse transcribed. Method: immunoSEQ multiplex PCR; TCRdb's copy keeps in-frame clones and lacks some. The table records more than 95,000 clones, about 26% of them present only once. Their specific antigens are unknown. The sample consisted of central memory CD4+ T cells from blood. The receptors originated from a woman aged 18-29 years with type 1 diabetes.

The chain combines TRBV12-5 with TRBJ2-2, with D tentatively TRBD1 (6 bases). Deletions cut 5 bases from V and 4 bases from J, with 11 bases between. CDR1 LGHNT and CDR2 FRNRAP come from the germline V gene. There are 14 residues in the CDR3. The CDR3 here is CASGLGHITGELFF. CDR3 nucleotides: TGTGCTAGTGGTCTGGGACACATCACCGGGGAGCTGTTTTTT.

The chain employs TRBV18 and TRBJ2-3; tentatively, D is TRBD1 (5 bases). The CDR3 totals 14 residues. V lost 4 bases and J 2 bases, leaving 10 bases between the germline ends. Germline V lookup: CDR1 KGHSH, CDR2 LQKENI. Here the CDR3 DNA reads TGTGCCAGCTCACAGCCGACAGCCACAGATACGCAGTATTTT. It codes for CASSQPTATDTQYF.

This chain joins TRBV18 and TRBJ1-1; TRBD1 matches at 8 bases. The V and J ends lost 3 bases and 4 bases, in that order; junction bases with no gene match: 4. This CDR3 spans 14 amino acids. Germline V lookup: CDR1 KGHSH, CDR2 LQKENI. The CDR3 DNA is TGTGCCAGCTCACCCACAGGGGGACTCACTGAAGCTTTCTTT. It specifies CASSPTGGLTEAFF.

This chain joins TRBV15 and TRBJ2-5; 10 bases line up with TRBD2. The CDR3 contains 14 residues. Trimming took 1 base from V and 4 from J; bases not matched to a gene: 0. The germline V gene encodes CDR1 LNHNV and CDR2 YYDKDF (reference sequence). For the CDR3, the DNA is TGTGCCACCAGCAGAGGGACTAGCGGAGAGACCCAGTACTTC. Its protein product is CATSRGTSGETQYF. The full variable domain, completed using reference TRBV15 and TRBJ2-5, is DAMVIQNPRYQVTQFGKPVTLSCSQTLNHNVMYWYQQKSSQAPKLLFHYYDKDFNNEADTPDNFQSRRPNTSFCFLDIRSPGLGDTAMYLCATSRGTSGETQYFGPGTRLLVL.

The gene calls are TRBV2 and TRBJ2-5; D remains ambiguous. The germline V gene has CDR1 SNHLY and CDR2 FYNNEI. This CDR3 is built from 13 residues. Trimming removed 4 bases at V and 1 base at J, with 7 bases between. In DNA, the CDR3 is TGTGCCAGCAGTGCCCCTTCCCAAGAGACCCAGTACTTC. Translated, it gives CASSAPSQETQYF.

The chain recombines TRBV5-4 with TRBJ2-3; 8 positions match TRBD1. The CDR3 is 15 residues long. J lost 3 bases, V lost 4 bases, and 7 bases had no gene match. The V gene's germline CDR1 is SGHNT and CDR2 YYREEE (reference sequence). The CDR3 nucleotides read TGTGCCAGCAGCCCATGGACAGGGTATACAGATACGCAGTATTTT. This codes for CASSPWTGYTDTQYF.

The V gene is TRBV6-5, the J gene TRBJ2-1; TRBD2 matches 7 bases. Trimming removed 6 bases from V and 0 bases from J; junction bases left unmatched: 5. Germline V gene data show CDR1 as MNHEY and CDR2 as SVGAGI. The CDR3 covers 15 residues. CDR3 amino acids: CASRIRGSSYNEQFF. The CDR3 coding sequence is TGTGCCAGCAGGATTCGCGGGAGCTCCTACAATGAGCAGTTCTTC.

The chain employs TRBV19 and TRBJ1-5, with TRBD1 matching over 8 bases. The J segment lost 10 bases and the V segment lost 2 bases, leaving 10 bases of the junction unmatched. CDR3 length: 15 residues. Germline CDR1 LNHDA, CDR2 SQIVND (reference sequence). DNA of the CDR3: TGTGCCAGTAGTATAAGAGGACAGGGCTTAAAACCCCAGCATTTT. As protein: CASSIRGQGLKPQHF. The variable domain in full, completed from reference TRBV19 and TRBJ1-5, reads DGGITQSPKYLFRKEGQNVTLSCEQNLNHDAMYWYRQDPGQGLRLIYYSQIVNDFQKGDIAEGYSVSREKKESFPLTVTSAQKNPTAFYLCASSIRGQGLKPQHFGDGTRLSIL.

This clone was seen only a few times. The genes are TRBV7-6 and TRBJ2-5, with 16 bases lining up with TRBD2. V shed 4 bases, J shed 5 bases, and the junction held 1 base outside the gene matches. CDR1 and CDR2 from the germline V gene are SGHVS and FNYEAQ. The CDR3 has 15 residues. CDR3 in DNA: TGTGCCAGCAGCTCGGGACTAGCGGGAGGGGAGACCCAGTACTTC. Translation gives CASSSGLAGGETQYF. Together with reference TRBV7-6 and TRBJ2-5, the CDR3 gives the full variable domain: GAGVSQSPRYKVTKRGQDVALRCDPISGHVSLYWYRQALGQGPEFLTYFNYEAQQDKSGLPNDRFSAERPEGSISTLTIQRTEQRDSAMYRCASSSGLAGGETQYFGPGTRLLVL.

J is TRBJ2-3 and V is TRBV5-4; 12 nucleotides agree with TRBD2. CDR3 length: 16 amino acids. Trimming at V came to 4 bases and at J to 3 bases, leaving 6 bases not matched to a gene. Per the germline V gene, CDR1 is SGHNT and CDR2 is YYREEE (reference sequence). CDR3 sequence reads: CASSPSTSGRTDTQYF. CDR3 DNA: TGTGCCAGCAGCCCCTCAACTAGCGGGAGGACAGATACGCAGTATTTT.

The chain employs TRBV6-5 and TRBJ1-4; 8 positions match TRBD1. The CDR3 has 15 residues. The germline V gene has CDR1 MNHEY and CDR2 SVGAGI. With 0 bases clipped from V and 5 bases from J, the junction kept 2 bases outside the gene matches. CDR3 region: CASSYSGTGNEKLFF. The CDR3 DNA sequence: TGTGCCAGCAGTTACTCTGGGACAGGCAATGAAAAACTGTTTTTT.

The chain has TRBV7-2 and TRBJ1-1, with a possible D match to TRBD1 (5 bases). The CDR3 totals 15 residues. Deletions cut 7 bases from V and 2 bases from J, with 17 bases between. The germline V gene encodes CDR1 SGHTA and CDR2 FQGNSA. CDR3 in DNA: TGTGCCAGCACCTCAAATAACGGGGGTAACACTGAAGCTTTCTTT. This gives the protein CASTSNNGGNTEAFF. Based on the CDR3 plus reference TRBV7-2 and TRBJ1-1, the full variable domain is GAGVSQSPSNKVTEKGKDVELRCDPISGHTALYWYRQSLGQGLEFLIYFQGNSAPDKSGLPSDRFSAERTGGSVSTLTIQRTQQEDSAVYLCASTSNNGGNTEAFFGQGTRLTVV.

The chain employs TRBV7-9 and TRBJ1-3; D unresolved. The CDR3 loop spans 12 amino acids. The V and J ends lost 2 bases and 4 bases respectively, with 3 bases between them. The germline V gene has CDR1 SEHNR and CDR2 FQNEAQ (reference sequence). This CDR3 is CASSLTGNTIYF. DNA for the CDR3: TGTGCCAGCAGCTTAACAGGAAACACCATATATTTT. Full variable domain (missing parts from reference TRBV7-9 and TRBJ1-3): DTGVSQNPRHKITKRGQNVTFRCDPISEHNRLYWYRQTLGQGPEFLTYFQNEAQLEKSRLLSDRFSAERPKGSFSTLEIQRTEQGDSAMYLCASSLTGNTIYFGEGSWLTVV.

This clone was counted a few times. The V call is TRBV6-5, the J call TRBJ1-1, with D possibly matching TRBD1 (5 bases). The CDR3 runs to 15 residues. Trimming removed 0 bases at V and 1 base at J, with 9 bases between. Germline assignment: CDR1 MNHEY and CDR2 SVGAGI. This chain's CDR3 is CASSYSRQKNTEAFF. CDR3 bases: TGTGCCAGCAGTTACTCGCGACAGAAGAACACTGAAGCTTTCTTT.

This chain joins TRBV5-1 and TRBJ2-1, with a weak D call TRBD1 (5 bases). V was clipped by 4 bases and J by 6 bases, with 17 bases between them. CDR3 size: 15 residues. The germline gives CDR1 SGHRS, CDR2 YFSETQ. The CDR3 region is CASSIAGAESNEQFF. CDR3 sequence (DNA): TGCGCCAGCAGCATAGCTGGGGCGGAGAGCAATGAGCAGTTCTTC.

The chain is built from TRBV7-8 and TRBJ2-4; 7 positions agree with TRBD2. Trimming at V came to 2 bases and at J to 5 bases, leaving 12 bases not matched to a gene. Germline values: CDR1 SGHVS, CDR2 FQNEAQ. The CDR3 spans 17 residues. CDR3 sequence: CASSLRGVPAEENIQYF. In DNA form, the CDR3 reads TGTGCCAGCAGCTTACGGGGGGTCCCAGCTGAGGAAAACATTCAGTACTTC.

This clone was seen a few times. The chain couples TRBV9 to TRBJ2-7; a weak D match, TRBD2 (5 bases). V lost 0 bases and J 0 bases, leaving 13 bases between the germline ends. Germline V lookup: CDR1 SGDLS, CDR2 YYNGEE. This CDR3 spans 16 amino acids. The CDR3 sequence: CASSVVVGANSYEQYV. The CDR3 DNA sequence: TGTGCCAGCAGCGTAGTTGTGGGAGCTAACTCCTACGAGCAGTACGTC.

The CDR3 spells CASSVGSLNTEAFF. The CDR3 region has the DNA TGTGCCAGCAGTGTGGGCAGCCTGAACACTGAAGCTTTCTTT. The genes are TRBV2 and TRBJ1-1; D gene uncertain. Germline-derived CDR1 and CDR2 are SNHLY and FYNNEI. This CDR3 spans 14 amino acids. Deletions cut 4 bases from V and 0 bases from J, with 9 bases between.

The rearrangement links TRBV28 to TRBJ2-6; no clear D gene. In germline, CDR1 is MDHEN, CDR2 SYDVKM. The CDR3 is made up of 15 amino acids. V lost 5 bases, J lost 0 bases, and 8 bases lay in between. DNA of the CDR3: TGTGCCAGCAGTCCACAGTCCTCTGGGGCCAACGTCCTGACTTTC. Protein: CASSPQSSGANVLTF.

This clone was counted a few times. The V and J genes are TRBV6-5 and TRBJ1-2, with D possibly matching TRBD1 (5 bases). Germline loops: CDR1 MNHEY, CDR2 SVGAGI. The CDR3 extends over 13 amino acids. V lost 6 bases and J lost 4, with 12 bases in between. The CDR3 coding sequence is TGTGCCAGCAGGCTAGGACACGTCTATGGCTACACCTTC. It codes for CASRLGHVYGYTF.

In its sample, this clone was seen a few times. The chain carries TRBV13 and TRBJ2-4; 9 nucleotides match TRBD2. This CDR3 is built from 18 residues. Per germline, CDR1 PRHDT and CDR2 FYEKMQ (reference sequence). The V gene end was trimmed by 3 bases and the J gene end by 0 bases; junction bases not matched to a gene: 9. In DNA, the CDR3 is TGTGCCAGCAGCTTCGCTAGCGGGACCGGCCCAGCCAAAAACATTCAGTACTTC. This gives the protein CASSFASGTGPAKNIQYF. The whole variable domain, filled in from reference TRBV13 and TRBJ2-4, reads AAGVIQSPRHLIKEKRETATLKCYPIPRHDTVYWYQQGPGQDPQFLISFYEKMQSDKGSIPDRFSAQQFSDYHSELNMSSLELGDSALYFCASSFASGTGPAKNIQYFGAGTRLSVL.

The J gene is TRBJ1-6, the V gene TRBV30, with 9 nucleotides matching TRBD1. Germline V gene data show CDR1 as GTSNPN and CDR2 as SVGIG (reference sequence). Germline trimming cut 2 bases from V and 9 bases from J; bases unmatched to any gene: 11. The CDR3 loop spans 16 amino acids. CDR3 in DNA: TGTGCCTGGAGTCGGACAGGGGTCTTCCAAAGTTCACCCCTCCACTTT. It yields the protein CAWSRTGVFQSSPLHF.

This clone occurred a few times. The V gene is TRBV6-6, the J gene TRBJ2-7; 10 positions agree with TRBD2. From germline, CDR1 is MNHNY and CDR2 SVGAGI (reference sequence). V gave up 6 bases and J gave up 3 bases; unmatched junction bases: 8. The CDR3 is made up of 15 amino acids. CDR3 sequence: CASSSLAGVGYEQYV. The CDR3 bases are TGTGCCAGCAGCTCCCTAGCGGGAGTAGGCTACGAGCAGTACGTC.

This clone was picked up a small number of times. CDR3 coding DNA: TGTGCCAGCAGCTCCCGAGACAGAGGGGAGCTGTTTTTT. Its protein is CASSSRDRGELFF. The rearrangement uses TRBV7-2 and TRBJ2-2, with D tentatively TRBD1 (5 bases). V lost 4 bases and J 8 bases, leaving 11 bases between the germline ends. The CDR3 sequence is 13 residues long. Germline V lookup: CDR1 SGHTA, CDR2 FQGNSA.